The TCR beta chain described here comes from a study of T cell responses to AZD1222 COVID-19 vaccine. Study-wide results and caveats: In a largely white British group with more females than males, clonal diversity was possibly underestimated.

This clone has just one count. Its antigen is currently unknown. The V end lost 1 base, the J end lost 7 bases, and 8 bases lay between the germline ends. The length of the CDR3 is 13 residues. Germline V CDR1 and CDR2: SGHAT, FQNNGV. TCRdb keeps only in-frame clones here, not all; method: immunoSEQ multiplex PCR. The table records 100,000 to 150,000 clones, 75% to 95% of them present only once. This clonotype was sampled from an adult in good health. The chain joins TRBV11-2 to TRBJ1-5; no clear D. This specimen was peripheral blood, taken on day 0 of AZD1222 vaccination. The CDR3 DNA follows: TGTGCCAGCAGCTTAGGGAGTGAGCAGCCCCAGCATTTT. Translating it yields CASSLGSEQPQHF. The full variable domain, rest sourced from reference TRBV11-2 and TRBJ1-5, is EAGVAQSPRYKIIEKRQSVAFWCNPISGHATLYWYQQILGQGPKLLIQFQNNGVVDDSQLPKDRFSAERLKGVDSTLKIQPAKLEDSAVYLCASSLGSEQPQHFGDGTRLSIL.